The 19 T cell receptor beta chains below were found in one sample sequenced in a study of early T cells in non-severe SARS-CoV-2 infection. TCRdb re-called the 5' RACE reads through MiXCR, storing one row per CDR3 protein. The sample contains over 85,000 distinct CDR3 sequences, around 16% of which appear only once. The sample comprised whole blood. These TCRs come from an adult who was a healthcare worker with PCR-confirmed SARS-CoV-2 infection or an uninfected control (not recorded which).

The CDR3 sequence is CASSEVAGGGIEETQYF. The DNA for the CDR3 is TGTGCCAGCAGTGAAGTGGCAGGGGGCGGGATTGAGGAGACCCAGTACTTC. The chain combines TRBV6-1 with TRBJ2-5; 8 nucleotides line up with TRBD1. The V gene end was trimmed by 1 base and the J gene end by 5 bases; junction bases not matched to a gene: 12. The CDR3 loop spans 17 amino acids. Germline CDR1 reads MNHNS; CDR2 reads SASEGT.

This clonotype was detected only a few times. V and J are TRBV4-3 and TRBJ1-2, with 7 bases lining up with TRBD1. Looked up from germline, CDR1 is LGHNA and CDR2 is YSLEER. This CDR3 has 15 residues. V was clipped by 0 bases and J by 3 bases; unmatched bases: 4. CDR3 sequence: CASSQEGTADYGYTF. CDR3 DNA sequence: TGCGCCAGCAGCCAAGAAGGGACAGCAGACTATGGCTACACCTTC.

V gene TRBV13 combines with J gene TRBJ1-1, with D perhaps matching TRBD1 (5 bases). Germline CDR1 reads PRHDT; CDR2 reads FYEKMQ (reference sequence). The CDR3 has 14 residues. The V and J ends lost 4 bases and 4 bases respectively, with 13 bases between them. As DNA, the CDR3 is TGTGCCAGCAGCTGGTGGGACCCGGCCACTGAAGCTTTCTTT. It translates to CASSWWDPATEAFF.

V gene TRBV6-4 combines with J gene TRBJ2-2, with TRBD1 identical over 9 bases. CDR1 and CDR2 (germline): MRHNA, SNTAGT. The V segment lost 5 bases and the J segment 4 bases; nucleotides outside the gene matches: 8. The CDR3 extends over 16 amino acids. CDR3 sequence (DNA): TGTGCCAGCAGTACCGGACAGGGGACGGGCACCGGGGAGCTGTTTTTT. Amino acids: CASSTGQGTGTGELFF.

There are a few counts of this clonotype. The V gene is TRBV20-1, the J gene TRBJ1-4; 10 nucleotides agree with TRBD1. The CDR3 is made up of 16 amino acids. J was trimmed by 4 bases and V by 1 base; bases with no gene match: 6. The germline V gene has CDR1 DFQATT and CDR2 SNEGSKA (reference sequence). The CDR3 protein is CSARARDRGVNEKLFF. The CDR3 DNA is TGCAGTGCTAGAGCCCGGGACAGGGGAGTTAATGAAAAACTGTTTTTT.

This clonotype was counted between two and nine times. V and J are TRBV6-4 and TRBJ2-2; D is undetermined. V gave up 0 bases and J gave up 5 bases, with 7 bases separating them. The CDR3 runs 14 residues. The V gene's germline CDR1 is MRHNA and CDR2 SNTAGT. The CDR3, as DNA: TGTGCCAGCAGTGACTCGATTGTTACCGGGGAGCTGTTTTTT. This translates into CASSDSIVTGELFF.

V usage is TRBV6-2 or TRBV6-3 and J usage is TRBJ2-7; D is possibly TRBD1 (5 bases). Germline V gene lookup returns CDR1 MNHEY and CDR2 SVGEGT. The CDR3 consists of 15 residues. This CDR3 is CATSPQTESSYEQYF. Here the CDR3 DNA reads TGTGCTACCAGCCCCCAGACAGAGAGCTCCTACGAGCAGTACTTC.

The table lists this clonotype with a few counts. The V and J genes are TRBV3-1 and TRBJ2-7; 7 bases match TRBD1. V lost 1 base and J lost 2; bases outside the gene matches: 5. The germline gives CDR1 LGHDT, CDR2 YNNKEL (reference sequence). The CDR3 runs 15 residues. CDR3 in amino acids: CASSQGRGGAYEQYF. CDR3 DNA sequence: TGTGCCAGCAGCCAAGGTAGAGGGGGCGCCTACGAGCAGTACTTC.

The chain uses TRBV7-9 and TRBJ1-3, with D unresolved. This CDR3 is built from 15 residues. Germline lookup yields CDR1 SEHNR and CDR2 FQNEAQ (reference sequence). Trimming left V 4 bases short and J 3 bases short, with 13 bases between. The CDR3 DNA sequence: TGTGCCAGCAGCTCCAACAATTACTTTGGAAACACCATATATTTT. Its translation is CASSSNNYFGNTIYF.

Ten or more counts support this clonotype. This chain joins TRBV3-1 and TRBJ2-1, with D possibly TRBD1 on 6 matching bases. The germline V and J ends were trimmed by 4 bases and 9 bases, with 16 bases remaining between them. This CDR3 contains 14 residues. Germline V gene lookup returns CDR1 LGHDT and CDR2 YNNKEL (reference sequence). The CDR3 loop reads CASSPLGGTGEQFF. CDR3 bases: TGTGCCAGCAGCCCTCTAGGGGGAACCGGTGAGCAGTTCTTC.

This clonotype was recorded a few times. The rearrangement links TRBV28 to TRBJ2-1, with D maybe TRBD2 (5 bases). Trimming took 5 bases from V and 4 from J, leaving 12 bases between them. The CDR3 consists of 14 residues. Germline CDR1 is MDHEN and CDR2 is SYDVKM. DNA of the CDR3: TGTGCCAGCAGTATATCTAGCAAATACAATGAGCAGTTCTTC. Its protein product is CASSISSKYNEQFF.

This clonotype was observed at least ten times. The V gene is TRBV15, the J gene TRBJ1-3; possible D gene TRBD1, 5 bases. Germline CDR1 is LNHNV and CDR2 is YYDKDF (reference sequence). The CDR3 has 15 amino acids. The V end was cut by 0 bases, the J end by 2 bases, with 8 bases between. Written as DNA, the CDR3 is TGTGCCACCAGCAGAGATGGGGCAACTGGAAACACCATATATTTT. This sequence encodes CATSRDGATGNTIYF.

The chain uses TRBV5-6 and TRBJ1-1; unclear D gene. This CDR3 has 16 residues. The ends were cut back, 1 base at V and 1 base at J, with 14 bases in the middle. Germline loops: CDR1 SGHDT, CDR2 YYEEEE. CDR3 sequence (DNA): TGTGCCAGCAGCTTGTATCTGGGCTGGGAGAACACTGAAGCTTTCTTT. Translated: CASSLYLGWENTEAFF.

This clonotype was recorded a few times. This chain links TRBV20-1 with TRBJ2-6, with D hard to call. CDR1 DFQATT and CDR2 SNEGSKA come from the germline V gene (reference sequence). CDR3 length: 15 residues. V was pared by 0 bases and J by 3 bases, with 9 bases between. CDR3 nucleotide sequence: TGCAGTGCTAGAGAACCAGTAGTTGGGGCCAACGTCCTGACTTTC. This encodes CSAREPVVGANVLTF.

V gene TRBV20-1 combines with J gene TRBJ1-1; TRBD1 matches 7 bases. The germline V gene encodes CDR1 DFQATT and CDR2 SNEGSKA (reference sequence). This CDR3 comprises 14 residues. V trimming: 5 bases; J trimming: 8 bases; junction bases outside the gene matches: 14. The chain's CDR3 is CSASQSTGTLEAFF. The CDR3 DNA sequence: TGCAGTGCTTCTCAGTCGACAGGGACTCTCGAAGCTTTCTTT.

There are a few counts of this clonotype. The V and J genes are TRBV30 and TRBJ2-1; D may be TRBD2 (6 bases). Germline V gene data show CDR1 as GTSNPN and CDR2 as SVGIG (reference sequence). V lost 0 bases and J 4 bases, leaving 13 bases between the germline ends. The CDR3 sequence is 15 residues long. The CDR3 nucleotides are TGTGCCTGGAGTGTACTCGTCGGGGGTTACAATGAGCAGTTCTTC. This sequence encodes CAWSVLVGGYNEQFF. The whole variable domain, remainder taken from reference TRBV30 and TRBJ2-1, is SQTIHQWPATLVQPVGSPLSLECTVEGTSNPNLYWYRQAAGRGLQLLFYSVGIGQISSEVPQNLSASRPQDRQFILSSKKLLLSDSGFYLCAWSVLVGGYNEQFFGPGTRLTVL.

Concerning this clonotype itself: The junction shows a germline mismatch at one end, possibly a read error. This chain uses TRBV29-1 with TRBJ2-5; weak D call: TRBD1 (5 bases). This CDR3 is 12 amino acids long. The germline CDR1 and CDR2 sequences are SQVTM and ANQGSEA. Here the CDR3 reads CSVIGHQGTQYF. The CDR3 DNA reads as TGCAGCGTTATCGGACACCAAGGGACCCAGTACTTC.

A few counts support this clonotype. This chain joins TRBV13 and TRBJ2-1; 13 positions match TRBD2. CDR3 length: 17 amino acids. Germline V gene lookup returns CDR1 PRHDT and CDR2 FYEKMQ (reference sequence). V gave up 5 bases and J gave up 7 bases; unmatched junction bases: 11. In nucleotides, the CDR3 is TGTGCCAGCAGCACCAGCCCCGGGACTAGCGGGGAGAATGAGCAGTTCTTC. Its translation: CASSTSPGTSGENEQFF. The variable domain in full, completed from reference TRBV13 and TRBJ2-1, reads AAGVIQSPRHLIKEKRETATLKCYPIPRHDTVYWYQQGPGQDPQFLISFYEKMQSDKGSIPDRFSAQQFSDYHSELNMSSLELGDSALYFCASSTSPGTSGENEQFFGPGTRLTVL.

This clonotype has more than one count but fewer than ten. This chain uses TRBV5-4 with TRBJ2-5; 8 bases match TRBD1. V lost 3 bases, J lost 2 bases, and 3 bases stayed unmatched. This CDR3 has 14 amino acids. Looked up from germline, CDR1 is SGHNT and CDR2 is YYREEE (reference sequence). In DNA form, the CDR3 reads TGTGCCAGCAGCTGGGGACAGGATCAAGAGACCCAGTACTTC. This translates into CASSWGQDQETQYF.